This T cell receptor (beta chain) appears in the sequencing data of a study of blood T cells in healthy people across ages. This clonotype occurred a few times. PCR was performed a second time for roughly 7 to 11 cycles using a sample-barcoded 5' primer and a J-beta primer mix. TCRdb re-analysed the 5' RACE reads in MiXCR, keeping a single row per CDR3 protein. The sample holds around 990,000 distinct CDR3 sequences; under 30% are singletons and the top ten take around 0.75%. The CDR3 loop spans 15 amino acids. CDR1 MGHRA and CDR2 YSYEKL come from the germline V gene. V was trimmed by 0 bases and J by 4 bases, leaving 12 bases between them. This sample was shared with a second study, whose subject was T cells of mothers and their children.

The specimen sequenced was blood. This rearrangement joins TRBV4-1 to TRBJ1-2; D uncertain. This clonotype originated in a girl aged 2 to 9 in good health. The CDR3 region has the DNA TGCGCCAGCAGCCAAGACAGTCAGTCTTTCTATGGCTACACCTTC. Protein product: CASSQDSQSFYGYTF.